A single sample gave rise to the 27 T cell receptor beta chains below, sequenced in a study of patients and donors after allogeneic stem cell transplantation. TCRdb re-analysed the RT-PCR reads in MiXCR, keeping a single row per CDR3 protein. The sample contains 70,000 to 95,000 distinct CDR3 sequences, less than 5% of which appear only once. Sample: blood, either unsorted or a sorted T cell fraction (not recorded which). The receptors originated from a human donor who was either an allogeneic HSCT recipient or a stem cell or donor lymphocyte infusion donor (not recorded which). It is not recorded whose cells these are; they may come from a transplant donor.

This clonotype occurred many times. The chain employs TRBV6-1 and TRBJ1-2; D is unresolved. Germline CDR1 and CDR2: MNHNS and SASEGT. The CDR3 has 14 residues. The ends were cut back, 3 bases at V and 4 bases at J, with 12 bases in the middle. The CDR3 sequence: CASSDTPNSYGYTF. The CDR3 DNA reads TGTGCCAGCAGTGATACCCCAAACAGCTATGGCTACACCTTC.

This clonotype was picked up many times. The CDR3 protein is CASSPGQGPYEQYF. The CDR3 region has the DNA TGTGCCAGCAGCCCGGGACAGGGGCCTTACGAGCAGTACTTC. The gene calls are TRBV3-1 and TRBJ2-7, with TRBD1 matching 10 bases. V dropped 4 bases and J dropped 4; count of bases not matched to a gene: 4. Looked up from germline, CDR1 is LGHDT and CDR2 is YNNKEL (reference sequence). The CDR3 consists of 14 residues.

This clonotype was seen at least ten times. The V gene is TRBV4-1, the J gene TRBJ1-2, with TRBD1 identical over 12 bases. Germline V gene lookup returns CDR1 MGHRA and CDR2 YSYEKL. The J segment lost 5 bases and the V segment lost 0 bases, leaving 10 bases of the junction unmatched. This CDR3 has 18 residues. The CDR3 nucleotides are TGCGCCAGCAGCCAAGATTTTGGGACAGGGGGCGCAGGTTATGGCTACACCTTC. Translated: CASSQDFGTGGAGYGYTF.

This clonotype was seen more than once but under ten times. The chain couples TRBV6-1 to TRBJ1-2; TRBD1 matches 7 bases. V shed 6 bases and J 4 bases; nucleotides not matched to a gene: 5. CDR1 MNHNS and CDR2 SASEGT come from the germline V gene. The CDR3 runs 13 residues. CDR3 coding DNA: TGTGCCAGCAGACCCGGACAGGTCTATGGCTACACCTTC. Translating gives CASRPGQVYGYTF.

There are many counts of this clonotype. CDR3 residues: CASSLRGQGSRQPQHF. The CDR3 DNA follows: TGTGCCAGCAGTTTGAGGGGACAGGGGTCGCGTCAGCCCCAGCATTTT. V and J are TRBV12-3 or TRBV12-4 and TRBJ1-5; 10 nucleotides agree with TRBD1. This CDR3 spans 16 amino acids. Trimming at V came to 3 bases and at J to 6 bases, leaving 8 bases not matched to a gene.

This clonotype was seen ten or more times. The chain joins TRBV18 to TRBJ2-3; TRBD1 is a possible D gene (5 bases). The CDR3 spans 14 residues. Germline CDR1 KGHSH, CDR2 LQKENI. V was cut by 6 bases and J by 1 base, with 11 bases left in between. The CDR3 region is CASSGQTGTDTQYF. In DNA form, the CDR3 reads TGTGCCAGCTCTGGGCAGACAGGCACAGATACGCAGTATTTT.

Ten or more counts support this clonotype. The rearrangement uses TRBV27 and TRBJ1-1; 7 bases fit TRBD1. Trimming cost V 4 bases and J 7 bases; bases outside gene matches: 6. There are 13 residues in the CDR3. The V gene's germline CDR1 is MNHEY and CDR2 SMNVEV (reference sequence). CDR3 nucleotides: TGTGCCAGCAGTTCTCAGGGGGTAGGTGAAGCTTTCTTT. Translating gives CASSSQGVGEAFF.

This clonotype showed up many times. This chain links TRBV27 with TRBJ2-5; D is perhaps TRBD1 (6 bases). Germline-derived CDR1 and CDR2 are MNHEY and SMNVEV (reference sequence). The CDR3 is 12 residues long. The V end was cut by 5 bases, the J end by 7 bases, with 11 bases between. The CDR3 region has the DNA TGTGCCAGCAGTGCACAAGGGGGGACCCAGTACTTC. Its translation: CASSAQGGTQYF.

This clonotype was recorded a few times. The rearrangement links TRBV5-4 to TRBJ1-4; 8 nucleotides match TRBD1. Trimming removed 4 bases from V and 2 bases from J; junction bases left unmatched: 1. The CDR3 is 14 residues long. Germline-derived CDR1 and CDR2 are SGHNT and YYREEE (reference sequence). The CDR3 DNA reads TGTGCCAGCAGCCGGGACAGGACTAATGAAAAACTGTTTTTT. This gives the protein CASSRDRTNEKLFF.

This clonotype was seen at least ten times. This chain links TRBV20-1 with TRBJ2-5, with 8 bases matching TRBD2. This CDR3 comprises 14 residues. With V trimmed by 5 bases and J by 5 bases, 10 bases remained unmatched. The germline V gene encodes CDR1 DFQATT and CDR2 SNEGSKA (reference sequence). The CDR3 loop is CSADNSGIRETQYF. The CDR3 DNA sequence: TGCAGTGCTGACAATAGCGGGATCCGTGAGACCCAGTACTTC.

The chain employs TRBV5-4 and TRBJ2-2, with D maybe TRBD1 (5 bases). Germline V CDR1 and CDR2: SGHNT, YYREEE (reference sequence). There are 15 residues in the CDR3. The V end lost 3 bases, the J end lost 3 bases, and 12 bases lay between the germline ends. CDR3 amino acids: CASSYGSGHTGELFF. DNA for the CDR3: TGTGCCAGCAGCTATGGCTCAGGGCACACCGGGGAGCTGTTTTTT.

The sample holds many counts of this clonotype. The chain's CDR3 is CSALGNTEAFF. The CDR3 DNA sequence: TGCAGTGCCTTAGGGAACACTGAAGCTTTCTTT. This sequence joins TRBV20-1 and TRBJ1-1, with D unresolved. The germline V and J ends were trimmed by 6 bases and 1 base, with 6 bases remaining between them. This CDR3 has 11 residues. CDR1 and CDR2 (germline): DFQATT, SNEGSKA (reference sequence).

This clonotype came up a few times. The rearrangement uses TRBV5-5 and TRBJ2-5; TRBD1 aligns across 7 bases. Unmatched junction bases numbered 5, after V lost 5 bases and J lost 4 bases. The CDR3 is made up of 13 amino acids. The germline V gene encodes CDR1 SGHKS and CDR2 YYEKEE (reference sequence). The CDR3 reads CASSSTGAETQYF. Written as DNA, the CDR3 is TGTGCCAGCAGTTCTACAGGGGCAGAGACCCAGTACTTC.

The sample holds many counts of this clonotype. The genes are TRBV18 and TRBJ1-1; unclear D gene. V lost 4 bases, J lost 2 bases, and 11 bases lay in between. The CDR3 is made up of 14 amino acids. Germline-derived CDR1 and CDR2 are KGHSH and LQKENI. This chain's CDR3 is CASSQKTENTEAFF. CDR3 in DNA: TGTGCCAGCTCACAAAAGACCGAAAACACTGAAGCTTTCTTT.

This clonotype was counted at least ten times. The V call is TRBV5-1, the J call TRBJ2-6; maybe TRBD1 (6 bases). Germline V CDR1 and CDR2: SGHRS, YFSETQ. The V and J ends lost 3 bases and 0 bases respectively, with 19 bases between them. There are 19 residues in the CDR3. In nucleotides, the CDR3 is TGCGCCAGCAGCTCCAAACCAACAGGGACCAACTCTGGGGCCAACGTCCTGACTTTC. It encodes CASSSKPTGTNSGANVLTF.

This clonotype was detected many times. The chain links TRBV10-3 to TRBJ1-6; no definite D call. Germline values: CDR1 ENHRY, CDR2 SYGVKD. The CDR3 is made up of 14 amino acids. V lost 2 bases and J lost 4, with 6 bases in between. CDR3: CAISEAAYNSPLHF. CDR3 coding DNA: TGTGCCATCAGTGAGGCCGCGTATAATTCACCCCTCCACTTT.

The CDR3 DNA sequence: TGTGCCAGCAGCTTTAGTGGCAGGGGGTCAGGGGGCCTTGAGACCCAGTACTTC. Its protein is CASSFSGRGSGGLETQYF. The rearrangement joins TRBV5-6 to TRBJ2-5; 8 nucleotides line up with TRBD1. Looked up from germline, CDR1 is SGHDT and CDR2 is YYEEEE. V lost 2 bases, J lost 5 bases, and 17 bases stayed unmatched. The CDR3 sequence is 18 residues long.

This clonotype was observed at least ten times. The rearrangement links TRBV4-1 to TRBJ1-1; D not certain. This CDR3 comprises 14 residues. V dropped 0 bases and J dropped 3 bases, with 8 bases sitting between them. Germline V gives CDR1 MGHRA, CDR2 YSYEKL. The CDR3 spells CASSQEGRDTEAFF. In DNA, the CDR3 is TGCGCCAGCAGCCAAGAAGGCCGGGACACTGAAGCTTTCTTT.

This clonotype was detected many times. This chain uses TRBV7-8 with TRBJ2-1; D is undetermined. With 5 bases removed from V and 4 bases from J, the gap between germline ends came to 15 bases. CDR1 is SGHVS, CDR2 FQNEAQ, per germline. The CDR3 spans 15 residues. CDR3 sequence reads: CASSPHRVTYNEQFF. The CDR3 DNA sequence: TGTGCCAGCAGCCCGCACCGGGTGACTTACAATGAGCAGTTCTTC.

This clonotype was counted ten times or more. The rearrangement uses TRBV4-1 and TRBJ2-5, with 7 bases identical to TRBD2. The germline V gene encodes CDR1 MGHRA and CDR2 YSYEKL. The CDR3 length is 17 residues. Losses at the gene ends were 4 bases for V and 2 bases for J; bases not matched to a gene: 13. This CDR3 reads CASSPHGRVVQQETQYF. DNA for the CDR3: TGCGCCAGCAGCCCCCATGGGAGGGTAGTCCAACAAGAGACCCAGTACTTC.

This clonotype was found a few times. The chain couples TRBV9 to TRBJ2-7; the D gene is possibly TRBD1 (6 bases). Germline CDR1 reads SGDLS; CDR2 reads YYNGEE. The CDR3 is made up of 12 amino acids. Trimming pared 3 bases from V and 6 bases from J, leaving 10 bases between. CDR3 nucleotides: TGTGCCAGCAGCGCAGGGGAAGGCGAGCAGTACTTC. Residues: CASSAGEGEQYF.

This clonotype was counted ten times or more. V and J are TRBV10-3 and TRBJ1-2; TRBD1 aligns across 8 bases. The CDR3 totals 14 residues. Germline-derived CDR1 and CDR2 are ENHRY and SYGVKD. V was clipped by 7 bases and J by 2 bases; unmatched bases: 6. CDR3: CAITGQGNNYGYTF. The CDR3 DNA reads TGTGCCATCACCGGACAGGGTAACAACTATGGCTACACCTTC.

This chain uses TRBV25-1 with TRBJ1-1; no firm D call. This CDR3 region has 13 residues. From germline, CDR1 is MGHDK and CDR2 SYGVNS. V shed 6 bases and J shed 3 bases, with 11 bases lying between them. The CDR3 DNA is TGTGCCAGCAGAGGTGTTGGTGACACTGAAGCTTTCTTT. Protein: CASRGVGDTEAFF.

Many counts were recorded for this clonotype. V gene TRBV5-1 combines with J gene TRBJ2-3, with D hard to call. Germline V gene sequence: CDR1 SGHRS, CDR2 YFSETQ. Trimming took off 4 bases at V and 4 bases at J, with 13 bases between the two ends. The CDR3 covers 14 residues. CDR3 DNA sequence: TGCGCCAGCAGCCAGGACGTACCCCCAGATACGCAGTATTTT. Translated, it gives CASSQDVPPDTQYF.

This clonotype was counted a few times. This chain connects TRBV3-1 to TRBJ1-5; D ambiguous. Germline values: CDR1 LGHDT, CDR2 YNNKEL (reference sequence). The CDR3 loop spans 13 amino acids. Trimming shortened V by 0 bases and J by 5 bases, and 5 bases separated the two germline ends. CDR3 sequence (DNA): TGTGCCAGCAGCCAAGATTGGGATCAGCCCCAGCATTTT. Amino acid sequence: CASSQDWDQPQHF.

This clonotype was detected ten times or more. The V call is TRBV7-2, the J call TRBJ2-2; D is unclear. Trimming left V 5 bases short and J 3 bases short, with 7 bases between. This CDR3 is built from 13 residues. The germline gives CDR1 SGHTA, CDR2 FQGNSA. CDR3 loop: CASSPKYTGELFF. The CDR3 bases are TGTGCCAGCAGCCCCAAGTACACCGGGGAGCTGTTTTTT.

This clonotype occurred many times. The chain is built from TRBV3-1 and TRBJ1-5; D may be TRBD1 (6 bases). Germline V gene data show CDR1 as LGHDT and CDR2 as YNNKEL (reference sequence). The CDR3 extends over 14 amino acids. The germline V and J ends were trimmed by 5 bases and 3 bases, with 11 bases remaining between them. DNA of the CDR3: TGTGCCAGCAGCTTGGGACAACTCAATCAGCCCCAGCATTTT. Translation gives CASSLGQLNQPQHF.